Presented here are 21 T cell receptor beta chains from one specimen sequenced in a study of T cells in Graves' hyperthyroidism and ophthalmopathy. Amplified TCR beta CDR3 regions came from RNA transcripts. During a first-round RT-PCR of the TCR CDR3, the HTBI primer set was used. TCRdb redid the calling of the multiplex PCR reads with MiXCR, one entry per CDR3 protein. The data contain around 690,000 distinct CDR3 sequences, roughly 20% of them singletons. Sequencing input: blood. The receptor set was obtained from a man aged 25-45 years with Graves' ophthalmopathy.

CDR3 coding DNA: TGCGCCAGCAGCTTGGACCCCTCCGGGACAGGCTATGCCTACGAGCAGTACTTC. Amino acids: CASSLDPSGTGYAYEQYF. The V gene is TRBV5-1, the J gene TRBJ2-7; 8 nucleotides align to TRBD1. Germline CDR1 reads SGHRS; CDR2 reads YFSETQ. V dropped 0 bases and J dropped 2; count of bases not matched to a gene: 13. The CDR3 extends over 18 amino acids.

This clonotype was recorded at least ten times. Here the CDR3 DNA reads TGTGCCAGCAGTTTTCCCCAGGGTGAGCAGCGGGAGTTCAATGAGCAGTTCTTC. The encoded protein is CASSFPQGEQREFNEQFF. The chain recombines TRBV28 with TRBJ2-1, with 8 bases matching TRBD2. The V segment lost 3 bases and the J segment 6 bases; nucleotides outside the gene matches: 16. Germline assignment: CDR1 MDHEN and CDR2 SYDVKM. This CDR3 contains 18 residues.

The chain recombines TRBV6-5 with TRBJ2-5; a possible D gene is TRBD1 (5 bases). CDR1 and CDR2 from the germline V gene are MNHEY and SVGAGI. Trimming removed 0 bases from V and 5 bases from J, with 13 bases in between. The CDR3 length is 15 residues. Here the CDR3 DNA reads TGTGCCAGCAGTTACTCCTCAGGGCTTGGGGAGACCCAGTACTTC. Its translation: CASSYSSGLGETQYF.

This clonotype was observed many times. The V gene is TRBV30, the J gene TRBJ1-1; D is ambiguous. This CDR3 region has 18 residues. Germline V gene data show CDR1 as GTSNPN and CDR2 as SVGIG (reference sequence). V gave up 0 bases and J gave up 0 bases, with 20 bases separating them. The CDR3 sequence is CAWSVLPPTSLMNTEAFF. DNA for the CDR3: TGTGCCTGGAGTGTACTCCCACCCACCTCCCTCATGAACACTGAAGCTTTCTTT. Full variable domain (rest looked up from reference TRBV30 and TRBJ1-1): SQTIHQWPATLVQPVGSPLSLECTVEGTSNPNLYWYRQAAGRGLQLLFYSVGIGQISSEVPQNLSASRPQDRQFILSSKKLLLSDSGFYLCAWSVLPPTSLMNTEAFFGQGTRLTVV.

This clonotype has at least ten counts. CDR3 region: CASSEAGGAAEAFF. CDR3 sequence (DNA): TGTGCCAGCAGTGAAGCTGGGGGCGCGGCTGAAGCTTTCTTT. V gene TRBV2 combines with J gene TRBJ1-1; a weak D match, TRBD1 (6 bases). Germline-derived CDR1 and CDR2 are SNHLY and FYNNEI. CDR3 length equals 14 residues. V was clipped by 0 bases and J by 6 bases, with 11 bases between them. Using reference TRBV2 and TRBJ1-1 for the parts outside the CDR3, the full variable domain is EPEVTQTPSHQVTQMGQEVILRCVPISNHLYFYWYRQILGQKVEFLVSFYNNEISEKSEIFDDQFSVERPDGSNFTLKIRSTKLEDSAMYFCASSEAGGAAEAFFGQGTRLTVV.

In DNA, the CDR3 is TGTGCCTGGAGTGTATCGGGTATGGACGAGCAGTACTTC. Protein: CAWSVSGMDEQYF. The chain uses TRBV30 and TRBJ2-7; the D is unclear. The CDR3 has 13 amino acids. Germline V CDR1 and CDR2: GTSNPN, SVGIG (reference sequence). V was trimmed by 0 bases and J by 5 bases, leaving 11 bases between them.

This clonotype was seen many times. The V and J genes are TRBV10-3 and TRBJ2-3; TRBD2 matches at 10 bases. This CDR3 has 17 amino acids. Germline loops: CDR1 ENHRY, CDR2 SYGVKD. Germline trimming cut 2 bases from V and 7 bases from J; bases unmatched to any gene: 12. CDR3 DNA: TGTGCCATCAGTGAGACTAGCGGGACCGCCCTGCCCTATACGCAGTATTTT. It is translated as CAISETSGTALPYTQYF.

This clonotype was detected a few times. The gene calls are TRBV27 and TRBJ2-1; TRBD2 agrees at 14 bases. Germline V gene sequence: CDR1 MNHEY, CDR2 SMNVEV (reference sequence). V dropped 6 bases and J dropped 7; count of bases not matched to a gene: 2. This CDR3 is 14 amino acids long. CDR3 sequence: CASRWTSGRNEQFF. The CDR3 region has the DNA TGTGCCAGCAGGTGGACTAGCGGGAGGAATGAGCAGTTCTTC.

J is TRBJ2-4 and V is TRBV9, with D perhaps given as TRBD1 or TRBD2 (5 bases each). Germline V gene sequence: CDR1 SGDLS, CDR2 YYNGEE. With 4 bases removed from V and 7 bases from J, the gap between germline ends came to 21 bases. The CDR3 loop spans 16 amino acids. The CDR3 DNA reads TGTGCCAGCAGCCTTTCCCCCGGGGACGTGAATAACATTCAGTACTTC. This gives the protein CASSLSPGDVNNIQYF.

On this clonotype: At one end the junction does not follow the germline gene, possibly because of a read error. As DNA, the CDR3 is TGCGGTGCTAACCCAGCGGGAGGATCCTACGAGCAGTACTTC. This translates into CGANPAGGSYEQYF. V and J are TRBV20-1 and TRBJ2-7; 9 nucleotides align to TRBD2. This CDR3 spans 14 amino acids. Germline CDR1 and CDR2: DFQATT and SNEGSKA (reference sequence).

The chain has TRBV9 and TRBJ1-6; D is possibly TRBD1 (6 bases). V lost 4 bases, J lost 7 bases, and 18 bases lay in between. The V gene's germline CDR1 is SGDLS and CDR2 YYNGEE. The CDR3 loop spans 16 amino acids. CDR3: CASSPWDTGNNSPLHF. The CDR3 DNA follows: TGTGCCAGCAGCCCCTGGGACACTGGAAACAATTCACCCCTCCACTTT. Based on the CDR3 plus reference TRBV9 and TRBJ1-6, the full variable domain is DSGVTQTPKHLITATGQRVTLRCSPRSGDLSVYWYQQSLDQGLQFLIQYYNGEERAKGNILERFSAQQFPDLHSELNLSSLELGDSALYFCASSPWDTGNNSPLHFGNGTRLTVT.

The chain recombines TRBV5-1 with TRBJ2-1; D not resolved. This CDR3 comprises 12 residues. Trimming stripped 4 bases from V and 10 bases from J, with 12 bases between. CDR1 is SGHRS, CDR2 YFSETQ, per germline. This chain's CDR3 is CASSLTAEEQFF. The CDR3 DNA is TGCGCCAGCAGCCTTACCGCGGAGGAGCAGTTCTTC.

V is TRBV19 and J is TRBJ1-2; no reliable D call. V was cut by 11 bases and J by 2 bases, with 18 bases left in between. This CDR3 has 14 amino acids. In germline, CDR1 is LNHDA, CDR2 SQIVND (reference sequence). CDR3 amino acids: CASAQYTGNYGYTF. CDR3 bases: TGTGCCTCCGCTCAATATACGGGAAACTATGGCTACACCTTC.

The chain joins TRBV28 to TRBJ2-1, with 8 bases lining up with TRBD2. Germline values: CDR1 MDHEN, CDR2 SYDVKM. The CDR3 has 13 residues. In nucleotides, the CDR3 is TGTGCATGTAGTAGCGGGATTTCCAATGAGCAGTTCTTC. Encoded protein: CACSSGISNEQFF. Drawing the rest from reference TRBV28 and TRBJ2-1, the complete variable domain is DVKVTQSSRYLVKRTGEKVFLECVQDMDHENMFWYRQDPGLGLRLIYFSYDVKMKEKGDIPEGYSVSREKKERFSLILESASTNQTSMYLCACSSGISNEQFFGPGTRLTVL.

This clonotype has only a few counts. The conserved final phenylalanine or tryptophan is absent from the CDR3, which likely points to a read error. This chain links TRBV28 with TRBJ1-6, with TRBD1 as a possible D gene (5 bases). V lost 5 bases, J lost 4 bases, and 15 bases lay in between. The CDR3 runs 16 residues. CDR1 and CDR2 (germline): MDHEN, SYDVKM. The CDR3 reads CASSQRGLGYNSPLHL. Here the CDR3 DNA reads TGTGCCAGCAGTCAGAGGGGTTTGGGGTATAATTCACCCCTCCACCTT.

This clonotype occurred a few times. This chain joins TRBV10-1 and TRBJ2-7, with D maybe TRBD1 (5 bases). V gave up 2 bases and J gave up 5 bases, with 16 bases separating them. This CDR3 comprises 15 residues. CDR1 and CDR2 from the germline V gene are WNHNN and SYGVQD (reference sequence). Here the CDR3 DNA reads TGCGCCAGCAGTGAGAGCAGGGCAAGGTCGAACGAGCAGTACTTC. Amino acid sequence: CASSESRARSNEQYF.

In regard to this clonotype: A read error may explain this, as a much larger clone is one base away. The CDR3 here is CASSSGLAGVRQYF. For the CDR3, the DNA is TGTGCCAGCAGCTCGGGACTAGCGGGAGTTCGGCAGTACTTC. The rearrangement joins TRBV7-6 to TRBJ2-7, with TRBD2 matching over 14 bases. Germline trimming cut 4 bases from V and 9 bases from J; bases unmatched to any gene: 5. Germline V CDR1 and CDR2: SGHVS, FNYEAQ. This CDR3 has 14 residues.

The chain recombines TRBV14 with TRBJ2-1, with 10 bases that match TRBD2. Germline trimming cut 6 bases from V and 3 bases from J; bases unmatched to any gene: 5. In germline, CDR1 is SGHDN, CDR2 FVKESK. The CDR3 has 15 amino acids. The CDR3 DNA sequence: TGTGCCAGCAGTAGGACTAGCGGTTTCTACAATGAGCAGTTCTTC. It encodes CASSRTSGFYNEQFF.

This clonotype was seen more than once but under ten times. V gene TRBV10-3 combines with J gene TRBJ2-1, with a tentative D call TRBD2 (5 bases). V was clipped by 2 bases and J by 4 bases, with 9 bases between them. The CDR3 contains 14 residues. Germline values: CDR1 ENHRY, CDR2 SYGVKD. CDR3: CAISERAAYNEQFF. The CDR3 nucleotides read TGTGCCATCAGTGAGCGAGCGGCTTACAATGAGCAGTTCTTC.

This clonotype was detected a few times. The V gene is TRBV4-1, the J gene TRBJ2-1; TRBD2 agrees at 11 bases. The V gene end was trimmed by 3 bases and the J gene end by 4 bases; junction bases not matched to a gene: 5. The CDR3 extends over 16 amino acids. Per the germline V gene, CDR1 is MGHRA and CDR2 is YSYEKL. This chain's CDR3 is CASSQILAGEYNEQFF. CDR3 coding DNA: TGCGCCAGCAGCCAGATACTAGCGGGAGAGTACAATGAGCAGTTCTTC.

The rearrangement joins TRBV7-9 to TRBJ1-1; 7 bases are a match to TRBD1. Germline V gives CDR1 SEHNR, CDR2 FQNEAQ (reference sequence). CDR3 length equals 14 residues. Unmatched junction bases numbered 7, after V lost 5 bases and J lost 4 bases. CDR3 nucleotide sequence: TGTGCCAGCAGCAATGAGACAGGGAGCACTGAAGCTTTCTTT. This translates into CASSNETGSTEAFF.